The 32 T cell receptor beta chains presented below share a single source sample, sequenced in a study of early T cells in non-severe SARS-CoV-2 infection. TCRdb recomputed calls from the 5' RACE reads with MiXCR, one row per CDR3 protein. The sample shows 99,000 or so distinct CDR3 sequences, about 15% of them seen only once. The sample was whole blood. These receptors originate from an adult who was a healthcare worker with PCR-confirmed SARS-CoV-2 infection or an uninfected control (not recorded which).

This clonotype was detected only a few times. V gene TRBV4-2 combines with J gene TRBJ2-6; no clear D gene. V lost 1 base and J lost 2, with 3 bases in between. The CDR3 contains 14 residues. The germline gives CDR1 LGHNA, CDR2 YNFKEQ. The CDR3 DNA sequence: TGTGCCAGCAGCCAAGGGGCTGGGGCCAACGTCCTGACTTTC. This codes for CASSQGAGANVLTF.

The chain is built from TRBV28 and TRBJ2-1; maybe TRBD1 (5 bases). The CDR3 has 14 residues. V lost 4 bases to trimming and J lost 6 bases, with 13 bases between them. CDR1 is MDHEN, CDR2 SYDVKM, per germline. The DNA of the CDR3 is TGTGCCAGCAGTTCAGGGTGGGTGGGCAATGAGCAGTTCTTC. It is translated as CASSSGWVGNEQFF.

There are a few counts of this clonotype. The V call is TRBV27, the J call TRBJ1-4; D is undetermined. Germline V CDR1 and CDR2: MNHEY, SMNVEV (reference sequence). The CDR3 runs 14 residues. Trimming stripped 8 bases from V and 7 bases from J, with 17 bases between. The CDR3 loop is CASVPATVSEKLFF. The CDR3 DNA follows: TGTGCCAGCGTCCCGGCTACAGTCAGTGAAAAACTGTTTTTT.

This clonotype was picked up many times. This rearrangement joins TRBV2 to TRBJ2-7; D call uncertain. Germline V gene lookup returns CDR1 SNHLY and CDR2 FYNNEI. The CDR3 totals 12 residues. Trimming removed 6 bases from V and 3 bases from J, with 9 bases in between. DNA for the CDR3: TGTGCCAGCAGATTGACTGGCTACGAGCAGTACTTC. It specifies CASRLTGYEQYF.

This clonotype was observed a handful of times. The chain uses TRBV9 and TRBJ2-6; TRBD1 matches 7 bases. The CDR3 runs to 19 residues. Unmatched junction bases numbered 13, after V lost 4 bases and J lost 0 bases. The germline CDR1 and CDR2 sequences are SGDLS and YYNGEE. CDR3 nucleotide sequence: TGTGCCAGCAGCAACAACCCCCGGGACAGCGTCTCTGGGGCCAACGTCCTGACTTTC. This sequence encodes CASSNNPRDSVSGANVLTF.

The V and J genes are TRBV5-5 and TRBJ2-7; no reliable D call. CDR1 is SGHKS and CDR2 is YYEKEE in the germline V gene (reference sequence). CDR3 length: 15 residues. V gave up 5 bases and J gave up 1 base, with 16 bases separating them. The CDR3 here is CASSQGPFISYEQYF. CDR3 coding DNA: TGTGCCAGCAGTCAAGGACCCTTCATTTCCTACGAGCAGTACTTC.

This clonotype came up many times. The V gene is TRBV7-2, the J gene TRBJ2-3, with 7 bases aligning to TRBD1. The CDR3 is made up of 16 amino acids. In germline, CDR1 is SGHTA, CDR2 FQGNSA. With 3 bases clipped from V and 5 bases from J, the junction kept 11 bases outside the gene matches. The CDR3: CASSFPLTGKRDTQYF. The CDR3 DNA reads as TGTGCCAGCAGCTTTCCTTTGACAGGGAAGAGAGATACGCAGTATTTT.

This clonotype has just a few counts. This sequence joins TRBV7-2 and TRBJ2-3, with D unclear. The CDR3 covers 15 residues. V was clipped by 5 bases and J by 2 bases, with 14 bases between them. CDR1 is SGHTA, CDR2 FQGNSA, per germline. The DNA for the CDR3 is TGTGCCAGCAGCGCCTTAGGGCCTTCCACAGATACGCAGTATTTT. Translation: CASSALGPSTDTQYF.

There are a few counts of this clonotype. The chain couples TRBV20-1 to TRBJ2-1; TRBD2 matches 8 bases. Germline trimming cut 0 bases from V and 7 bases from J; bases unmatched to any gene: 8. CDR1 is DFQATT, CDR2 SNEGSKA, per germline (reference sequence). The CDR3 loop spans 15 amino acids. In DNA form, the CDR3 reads TGCAGTGCTAGAGATTCGGGGGGGCTTAGGAATGAGCAGTTCTTC. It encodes CSARDSGGLRNEQFF.

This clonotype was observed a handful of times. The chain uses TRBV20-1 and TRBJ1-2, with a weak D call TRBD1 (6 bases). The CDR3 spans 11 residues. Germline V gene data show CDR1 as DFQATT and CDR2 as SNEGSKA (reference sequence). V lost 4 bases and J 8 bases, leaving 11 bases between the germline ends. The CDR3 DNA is TGCAGTGCTAAGGGGGGGAACGGCTACACCTTC. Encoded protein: CSAKGGNGYTF.

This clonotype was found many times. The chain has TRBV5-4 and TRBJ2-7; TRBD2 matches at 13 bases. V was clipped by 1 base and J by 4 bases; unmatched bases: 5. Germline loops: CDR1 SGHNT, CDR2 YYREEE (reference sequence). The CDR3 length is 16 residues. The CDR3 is CASSLILAGGRYEQYF. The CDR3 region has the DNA TGTGCCAGCAGCTTGATACTAGCGGGGGGGCGATACGAGCAGTACTTC.

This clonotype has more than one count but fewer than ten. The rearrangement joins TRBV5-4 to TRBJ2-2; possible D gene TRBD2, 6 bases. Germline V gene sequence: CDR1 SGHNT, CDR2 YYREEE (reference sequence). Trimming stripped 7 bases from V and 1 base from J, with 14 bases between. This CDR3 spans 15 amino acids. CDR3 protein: CASSTGGQNTGELFF. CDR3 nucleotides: TGTGCCAGCTCGACCGGGGGTCAGAACACCGGGGAGCTGTTTTTT.

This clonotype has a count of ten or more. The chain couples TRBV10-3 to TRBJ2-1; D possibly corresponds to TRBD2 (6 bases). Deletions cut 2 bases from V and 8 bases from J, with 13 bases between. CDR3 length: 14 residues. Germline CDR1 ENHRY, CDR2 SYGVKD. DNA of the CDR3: TGTGCCATCAGTGAGGCCGGAGGGACCGATGAGCAGTTCTTC. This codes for CAISEAGGTDEQFF.

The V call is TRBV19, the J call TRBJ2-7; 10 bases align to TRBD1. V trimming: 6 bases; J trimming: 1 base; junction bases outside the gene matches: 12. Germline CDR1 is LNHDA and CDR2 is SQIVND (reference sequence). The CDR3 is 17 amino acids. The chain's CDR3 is CASSGASGTGDSYEQYF. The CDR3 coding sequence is TGTGCCAGTAGCGGAGCTTCCGGGACAGGGGATTCCTACGAGCAGTACTTC.

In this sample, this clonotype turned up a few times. CDR3 amino acids: CASSQRQSNEKLFF. Written as DNA, the CDR3 is TGTGCCAGCAGCCAGCGGCAGTCTAATGAAAAACTGTTTTTT. The chain joins TRBV3-1 to TRBJ1-4, with D uncertain. Germline CDR1 LGHDT, CDR2 YNNKEL (reference sequence). Trimming took off 3 bases at V and 3 bases at J, with 8 bases between the two ends. The CDR3 has 14 residues.

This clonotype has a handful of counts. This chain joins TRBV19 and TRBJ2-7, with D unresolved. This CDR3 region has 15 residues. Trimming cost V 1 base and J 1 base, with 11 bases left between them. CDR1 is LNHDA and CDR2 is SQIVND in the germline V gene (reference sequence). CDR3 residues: CASSIVGESSYEQYF. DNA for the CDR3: TGTGCCAGTAGTATAGTTGGGGAATCGTCCTACGAGCAGTACTTC.

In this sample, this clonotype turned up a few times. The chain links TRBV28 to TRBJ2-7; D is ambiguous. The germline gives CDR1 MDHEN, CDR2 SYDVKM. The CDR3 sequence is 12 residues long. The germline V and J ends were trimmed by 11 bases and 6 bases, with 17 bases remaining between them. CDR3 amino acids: CAACAGKSEQYF. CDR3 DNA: TGTGCCGCTTGCGCAGGCAAATCCGAGCAGTACTTC.

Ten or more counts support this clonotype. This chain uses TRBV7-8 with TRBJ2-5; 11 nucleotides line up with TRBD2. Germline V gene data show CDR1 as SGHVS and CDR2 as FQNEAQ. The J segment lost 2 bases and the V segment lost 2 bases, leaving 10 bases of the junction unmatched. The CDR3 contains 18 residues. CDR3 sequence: CASSLHGSGRVEQETQYF. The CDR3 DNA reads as TGTGCCAGCAGCTTACACGGTAGCGGGAGGGTAGAGCAAGAGACCCAGTACTTC. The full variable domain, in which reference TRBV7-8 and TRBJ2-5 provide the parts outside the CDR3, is GAGVSQSPRYKVAKRGQDVALRCDPISGHVSLFWYQQALGQGPEFLTYFQNEAQLDKSGLPSDRFFAERPEGSVSTLKIQRTQQEDSAVYLCASSLHGSGRVEQETQYFGPGTRLLVL.

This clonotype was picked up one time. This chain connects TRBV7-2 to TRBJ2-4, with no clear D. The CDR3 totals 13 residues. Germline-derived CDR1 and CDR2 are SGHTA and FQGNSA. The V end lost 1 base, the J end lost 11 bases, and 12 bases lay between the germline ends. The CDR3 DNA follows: TGTGCCAGCAGCTTAGGGCCGGTAGACTTTCAGTACTTC. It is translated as CASSLGPVDFQYF.

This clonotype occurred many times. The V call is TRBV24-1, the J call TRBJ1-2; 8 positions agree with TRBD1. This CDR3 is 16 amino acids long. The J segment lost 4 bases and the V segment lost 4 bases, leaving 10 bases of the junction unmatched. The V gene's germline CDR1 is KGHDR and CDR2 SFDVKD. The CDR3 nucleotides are TGTGCCACCAGTGACCAAAGACAGGGGATGGGCTATGGCTACACCTTC. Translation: CATSDQRQGMGYGYTF.

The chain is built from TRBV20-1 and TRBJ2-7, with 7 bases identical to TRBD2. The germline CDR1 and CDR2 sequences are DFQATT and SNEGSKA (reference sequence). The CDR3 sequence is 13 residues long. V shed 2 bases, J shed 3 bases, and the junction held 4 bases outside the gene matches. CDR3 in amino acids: CSARPSGVYEQYF. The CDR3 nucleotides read TGCAGTGCTAGACCAAGCGGGGTCTACGAGCAGTACTTC.

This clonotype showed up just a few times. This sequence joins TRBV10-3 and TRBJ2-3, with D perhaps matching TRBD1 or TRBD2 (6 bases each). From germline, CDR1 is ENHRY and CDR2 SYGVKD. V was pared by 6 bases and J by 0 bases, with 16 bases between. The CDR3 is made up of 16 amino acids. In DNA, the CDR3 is TGTGCCATCAGCGCTTCCGGAGGGGGGAGCACAGATACGCAGTATTTT. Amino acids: CAISASGGGSTDTQYF.

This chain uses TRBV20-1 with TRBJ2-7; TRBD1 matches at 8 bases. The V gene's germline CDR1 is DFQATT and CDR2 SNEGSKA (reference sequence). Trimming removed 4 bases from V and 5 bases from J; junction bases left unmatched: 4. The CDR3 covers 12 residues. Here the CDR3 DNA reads TGCAGTGCTATGAAACAGGGGGACGAGCAGTACTTC. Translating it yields CSAMKQGDEQYF.

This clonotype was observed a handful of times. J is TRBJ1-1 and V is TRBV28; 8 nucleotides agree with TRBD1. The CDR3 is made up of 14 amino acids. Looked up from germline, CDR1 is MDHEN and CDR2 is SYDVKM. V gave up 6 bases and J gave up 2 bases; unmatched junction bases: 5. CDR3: CASSSGQGNTEAFF. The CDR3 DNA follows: TGTGCCAGCAGCTCCGGACAGGGAAACACTGAAGCTTTCTTT.

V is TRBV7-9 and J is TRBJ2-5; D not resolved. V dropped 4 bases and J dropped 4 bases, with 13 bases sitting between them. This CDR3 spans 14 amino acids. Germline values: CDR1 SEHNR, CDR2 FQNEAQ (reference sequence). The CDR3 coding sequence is TGTGCCAGCAGCTACGTCGGCGTTGGAGAGACCCAGTACTTC. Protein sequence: CASSYVGVGETQYF.

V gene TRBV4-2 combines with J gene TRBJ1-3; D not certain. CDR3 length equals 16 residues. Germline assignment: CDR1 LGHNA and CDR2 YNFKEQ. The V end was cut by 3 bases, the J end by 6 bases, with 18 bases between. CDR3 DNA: TGTGCCAGCAGCCAGGCGTTGGGAATCGATGTAAACACCATATATTTT. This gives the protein CASSQALGIDVNTIYF.

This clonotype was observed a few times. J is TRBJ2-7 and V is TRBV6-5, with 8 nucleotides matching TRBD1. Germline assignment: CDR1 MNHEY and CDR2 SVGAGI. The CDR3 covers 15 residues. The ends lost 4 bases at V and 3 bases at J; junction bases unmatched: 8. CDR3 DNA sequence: TGTGCCAGCAGTTCCGGACAGGGAACCCTCTACGAGCAGTACTTC. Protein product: CASSSGQGTLYEQYF.

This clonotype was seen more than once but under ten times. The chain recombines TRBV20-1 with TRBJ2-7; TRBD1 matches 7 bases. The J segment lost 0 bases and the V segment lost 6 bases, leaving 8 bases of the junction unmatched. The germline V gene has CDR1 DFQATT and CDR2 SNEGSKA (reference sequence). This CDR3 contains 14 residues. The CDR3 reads CSARDSHSSYEQYF. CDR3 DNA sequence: TGCAGTGCCCGGGACAGTCACAGCTCCTACGAGCAGTACTTC.

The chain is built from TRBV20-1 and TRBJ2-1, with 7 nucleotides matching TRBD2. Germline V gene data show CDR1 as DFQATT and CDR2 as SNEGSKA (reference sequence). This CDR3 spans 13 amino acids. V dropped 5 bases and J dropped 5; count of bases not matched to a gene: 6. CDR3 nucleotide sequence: TGCAGTGCTTCCCGGGACTACAACAATGAGCAGTTCTTC. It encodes CSASRDYNNEQFF.

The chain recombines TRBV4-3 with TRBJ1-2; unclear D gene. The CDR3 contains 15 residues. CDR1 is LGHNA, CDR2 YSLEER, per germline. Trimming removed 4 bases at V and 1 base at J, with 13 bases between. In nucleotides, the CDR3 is TGCGCCAGCAGCCCAGCAGGAGGGATTAACTATGGCTACACCTTC. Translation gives CASSPAGGINYGYTF.

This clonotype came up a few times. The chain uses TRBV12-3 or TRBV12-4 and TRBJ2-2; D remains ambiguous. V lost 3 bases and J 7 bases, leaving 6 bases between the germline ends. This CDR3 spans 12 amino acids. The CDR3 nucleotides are TGTGCCAGCAGTTTGGGTGTCGGGGAGCTGTTTTTT. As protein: CASSLGVGELFF.

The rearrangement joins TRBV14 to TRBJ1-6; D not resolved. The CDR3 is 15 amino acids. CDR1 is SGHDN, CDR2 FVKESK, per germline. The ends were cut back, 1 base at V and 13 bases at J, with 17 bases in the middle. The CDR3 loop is CASSQALATMAPLHF. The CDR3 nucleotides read TGTGCCAGCAGCCAAGCTCTGGCCACCATGGCTCCCCTCCACTTT. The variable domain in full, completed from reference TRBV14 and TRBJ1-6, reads EAGVTQFPSHSVIEKGQTVTLRCDPISGHDNLYWYRRVMGKEIKFLLHFVKESKQDESGMPNNRFLAERTGGTYSTLKVQPAELEDSGVYFCASSQALATMAPLHFGNGTRLTVT.